This T cell receptor beta chain was recorded in a study of cytomegalovirus exposure and HLA in healthy donors. This clone occurred a few times. 13 Jbeta primers and 60 Vbeta primers were used for the PCR. Assay used: immunoSEQ multiplex PCR; TCRdb lists only in-frame clones, some missing. The sample comprises around 71,000 clones, 60% to 70% of which are singletons, and approximately 5.8% rests with the top ten. With 5 bases removed from V and 8 bases from J, the gap between germline ends came to 12 bases. The CDR3 is made up of 12 amino acids. The V gene's germline CDR1 is LNHNV and CDR2 YYDKDF (reference sequence).

Source material: PBMCs. This receptor was identified in a man aged 30 to 45 in good health and CMV-seropositive. The chain is built from TRBV15 and TRBJ1-1; D is ambiguous. CDR3 DNA sequence: TGTGCCACCAGCGGTCACGGTACCGAAGCTTTCTTT. It specifies CATSGHGTEAFF.